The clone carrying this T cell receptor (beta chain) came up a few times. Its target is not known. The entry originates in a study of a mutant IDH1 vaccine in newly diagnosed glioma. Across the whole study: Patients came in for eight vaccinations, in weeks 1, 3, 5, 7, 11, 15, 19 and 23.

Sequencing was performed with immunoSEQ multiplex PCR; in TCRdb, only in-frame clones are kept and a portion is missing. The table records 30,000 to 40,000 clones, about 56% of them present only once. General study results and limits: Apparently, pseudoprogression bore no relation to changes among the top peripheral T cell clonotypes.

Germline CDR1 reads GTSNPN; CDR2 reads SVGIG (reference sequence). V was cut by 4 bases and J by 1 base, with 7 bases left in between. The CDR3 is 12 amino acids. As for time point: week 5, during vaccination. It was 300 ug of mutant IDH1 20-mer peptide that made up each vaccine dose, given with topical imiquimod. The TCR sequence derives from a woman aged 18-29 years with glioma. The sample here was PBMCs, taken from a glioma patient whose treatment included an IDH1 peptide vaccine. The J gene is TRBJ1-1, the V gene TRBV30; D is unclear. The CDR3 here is CAWKFTNTEAFF. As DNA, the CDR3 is TGTGCCTGGAAATTTACGAACACTGAAGCTTTCTTT.